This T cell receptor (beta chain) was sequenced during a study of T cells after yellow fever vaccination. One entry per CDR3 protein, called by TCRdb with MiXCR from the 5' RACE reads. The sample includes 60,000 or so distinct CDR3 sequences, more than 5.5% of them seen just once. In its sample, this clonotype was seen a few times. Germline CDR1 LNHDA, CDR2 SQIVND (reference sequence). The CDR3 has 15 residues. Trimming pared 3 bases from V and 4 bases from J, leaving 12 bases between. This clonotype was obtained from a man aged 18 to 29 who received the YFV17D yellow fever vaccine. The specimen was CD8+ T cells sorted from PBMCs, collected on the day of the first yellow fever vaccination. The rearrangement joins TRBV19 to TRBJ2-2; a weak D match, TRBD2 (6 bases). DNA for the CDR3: TGTGCCAGTAGTATTATTCAGGGACTCACCGGGGAGCTGTTTTTT. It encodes CASSIIQGLTGELFF.